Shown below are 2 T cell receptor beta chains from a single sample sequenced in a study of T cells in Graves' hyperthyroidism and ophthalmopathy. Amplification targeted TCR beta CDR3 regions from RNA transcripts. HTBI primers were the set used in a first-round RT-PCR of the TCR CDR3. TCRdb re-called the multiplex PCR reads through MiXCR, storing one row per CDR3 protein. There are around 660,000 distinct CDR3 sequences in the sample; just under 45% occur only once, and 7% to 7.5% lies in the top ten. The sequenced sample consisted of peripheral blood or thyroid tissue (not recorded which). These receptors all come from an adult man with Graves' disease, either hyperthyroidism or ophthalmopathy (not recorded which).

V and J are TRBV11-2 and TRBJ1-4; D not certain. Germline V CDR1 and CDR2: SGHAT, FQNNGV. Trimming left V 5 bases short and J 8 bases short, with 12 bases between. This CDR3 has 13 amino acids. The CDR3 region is CASSQTYGEKLFF. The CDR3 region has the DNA TGTGCCAGCAGCCAGACTTATGGGGAAAAACTGTTTTTT.

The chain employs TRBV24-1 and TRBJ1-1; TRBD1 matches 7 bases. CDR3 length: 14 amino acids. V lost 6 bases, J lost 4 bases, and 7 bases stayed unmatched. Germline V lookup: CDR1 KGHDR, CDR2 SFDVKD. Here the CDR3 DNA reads TGTGCCACCAGTTATTCGACAGGGAGCACTGAAGCTTTCTTT. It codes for CATSYSTGSTEAFF.